Each of the 7 T cell receptor beta chains below was sequenced from the same sample in a study of cytomegalovirus exposure and HLA in healthy donors (dated by TCRdb to 2016 to 2017). Libraries were prepared through the immunoSEQ multiplex PCR assay. For the multiplex PCR, a mixture combining 60 forward primers for TCR Vbeta segments and 13 reverse primers for TCR Jbeta segments was used. The table comes from immuneACCESS by way of TCRdb, which keeps in-frame sequences with V and J called. Part of the clones is missing from these tables; in studies checked, under half for an unresolved V gene and the rest for unknown reasons. Present in this sample are approximately 150,000 clones, 80% of which were seen just once. Approximately 6.7% of the sample is taken by the ten largest. The specimen was PBMCs. These receptors came from a man in his thirties or forties in good health and CMV-seropositive.

The chain uses TRBV25-1 and TRBJ1-4, with D perhaps matching TRBD1 (6 bases). This CDR3 is 14 amino acids long. From germline, CDR1 is MGHDK and CDR2 SYGVNS. Trimming removed 5 bases at V and 5 bases at J, with 12 bases between. CDR3 sequence (DNA): TGTGCCAGCAGTCAACGACAGGACAATGAAAAACTGTTTTTT. Translation: CASSQRQDNEKLFF. The whole variable domain, remainder taken from reference TRBV25-1 and TRBJ1-4, is EADIYQTPRYLVIGTGKKITLECSQTMGHDKMYWYQQDPGMELHLIHYSYGVNSTEKGDLSSESTVSRIRTEHFPLTLESARPSHTSQYLCASSQRQDNEKLFFGSGTQLSVL.

The chain uses TRBV9 and TRBJ1-2; D is uncertain. Per the germline V gene, CDR1 is SGDLS and CDR2 is YYNGEE. The CDR3 covers 14 residues. Trimming cost V 4 bases and J 6 bases, with 16 bases left between them. The CDR3 sequence: CASSSAQAGDGYTF. The CDR3 nucleotides read TGTGCCAGCAGCTCCGCGCAGGCGGGCGATGGCTACACCTTC.

This CDR3 is CASEIAGGSGANVLTF. In DNA, the CDR3 is TGTGCCAGCGAGATTGCAGGGGGCTCTGGGGCCAACGTCCTGACTTTC. The chain recombines TRBV2 with TRBJ2-6, with 7 bases aligning to TRBD1. The CDR3 runs 16 residues. The germline gives CDR1 SNHLY, CDR2 FYNNEI. Trimming cost V 8 bases and J 0 bases; bases outside gene matches: 7. Full variable domain (missing parts from reference TRBV2 and TRBJ2-6): EPEVTQTPSHQVTQMGQEVILRCVPISNHLYFYWYRQILGQKVEFLVSFYNNEISEKSEIFDDQFSVERPDGSNFTLKIRSTKLEDSAMYFCASEIAGGSGANVLTFGAGSRLTVL.

The genes are TRBV4-2 and TRBJ2-4; D possibly corresponds to TRBD2 (5 bases). This CDR3 region has 20 residues. Deletions cut 6 bases from V and 0 bases from J, with 27 bases between. Germline V gene data show CDR1 as LGHNA and CDR2 as YNFKEQ. CDR3 sequence (DNA): TGTGCCAGCAGTCGACTCTTCGGTGAGGACTCCAGATTAGCCAAAAACATTCAGTACTTC. Translation gives CASSRLFGEDSRLAKNIQYF.

This CDR3 reads CASSLPSSYEQYF. The CDR3 nucleotides read TGTGCCAGCAGCTTGCCGAGCTCCTACGAGCAGTACTTC. The chain has TRBV5-6 and TRBJ2-7; no clear D. Germline assignment: CDR1 SGHDT and CDR2 YYEEEE. The CDR3 length is 13 residues. V was shortened by 1 base and J by 0 bases, with 5 bases between the two germline ends.

J is TRBJ2-5 and V is TRBV5-1, with 15 bases that match TRBD2. The J call is doubtful: the DNA matches TRBJ2-7 better. The CDR3 consists of 19 residues. The germline V gene has CDR1 SGHRS and CDR2 YFSETQ. The CDR3, as DNA: TGCGCCAGCAGCAGAGGGACTAGCGGGAGGAACCCCATTACGGACGAGCAGTACTTC. Its protein product is CASSRGTSGRNPITDEQYF.

This chain connects TRBV19 to TRBJ2-3; 9 bases are a match to TRBD1. After removal of 5 bases from V and 9 bases from J, the junction contained 9 bases not matched to a gene. Germline V gene lookup returns CDR1 LNHDA and CDR2 SQIVND (reference sequence). This CDR3 region has 14 residues. The CDR3 protein is CASSETTGGATQYF. CDR3 sequence (DNA): TGTGCCAGTAGTGAAACCACAGGGGGCGCAACGCAGTATTTT.